Detailed here is one T cell receptor (beta chain). Antigen: not known. The junction had 6 bases not matched to a gene; V was cut back by 0 bases and J by 4 bases. The CDR3 is 14 residues long. In germline, CDR1 is DFQATT, CDR2 SNEGSKA (reference sequence). This sample is part of a study of regulatory T cells in long-lasting Graves disease. The study, taken as a whole, reports: Possibly, too few samples lowered accuracy. When disease was persistent, TRBV28, TRBJ1-2 and TRBJ2-5 were the favored segments.

Specified time point: newly diagnosed GD, antithyroid drugs for less than 3 months. Extracted RNA from PBMCs served as the source of the TCR library. Construction of TCR beta libraries relied on iRepertoire HTBI primers and on Arm-PCR targeting CDR3 regions. Per the original data handling: The samples included 60 to 65 TRBV and roughly 14 TRBJ segments. One entry per CDR3 protein results from TCRdb running MiXCR on the multiplex PCR reads. TCRdb assigned the V and J calls; the authors' analysis was not used. The table records roughly 610,000 distinct CDR3 sequences, around 16% of them present only once. This same sample was also part of a study on T cells in Graves' hyperthyroidism and ophthalmopathy. As reported in that work: A set of HTBI primers served as the primers for a first-round RT-PCR of the TCR CDR3.

The chain is built from TRBV20-1 and TRBJ2-7; 7 nucleotides agree with TRBD2. The starting material was peripheral blood mononuclear cells (PBMCs), obtained at new diagnosis, from a patient treated with antithyroid drugs. The receptor's source is a man aged 18 to 30 with Graves disease. CDR3: CSARDRAGVYEQYF. Written as DNA, the CDR3 is TGCAGTGCTAGAGACAGGGCGGGGGTATACGAGCAGTACTTC.